This section outlines one T cell receptor (beta chain) sequence together with its context. Its antigen is currently unknown. Time point defined: baseline pretreatment blood. Indicated treatment: 15 Gy SBRT to primary tumor, nephrectomy 4 weeks later. Clear cell pathology was present in this patient's renal cell carcinoma. Germline V lookup: CDR1 MDHEN, CDR2 SYDVKM. The CDR3 is made up of 17 amino acids. After removal of 4 bases from V and 5 bases from J, the junction contained 6 bases not matched to a gene. This entry belongs to a study of radiation and T cells in renal cell carcinoma. The wider study: Nephrectomy followed 15 Gy stereotactic body radiation by 4 weeks.

Study-wide results and limits: Top tumor clonotypes rose in blood 2 weeks post-radiation, then contracted.

Profiled with immunoSEQ multiplex PCR; TCRdb holds only in-frame clones, not every one. Here the sample spans tens of thousands of clones, 70% to 85% being singletons. Sequenced material: blood, taken from a patient whose treatment included radiotherapy and nephrectomy. The gene calls are TRBV28 and TRBJ2-1; 15 bases fit TRBD2. This receptor was taken from a man between 60 and 75 years old with renal cell carcinoma. CDR3 in amino acids: CASSYSGLAGGHNEQFF. The CDR3 DNA sequence: TGTGCCAGCAGTTACTCAGGACTAGCGGGAGGGCACAATGAGCAGTTCTTC.